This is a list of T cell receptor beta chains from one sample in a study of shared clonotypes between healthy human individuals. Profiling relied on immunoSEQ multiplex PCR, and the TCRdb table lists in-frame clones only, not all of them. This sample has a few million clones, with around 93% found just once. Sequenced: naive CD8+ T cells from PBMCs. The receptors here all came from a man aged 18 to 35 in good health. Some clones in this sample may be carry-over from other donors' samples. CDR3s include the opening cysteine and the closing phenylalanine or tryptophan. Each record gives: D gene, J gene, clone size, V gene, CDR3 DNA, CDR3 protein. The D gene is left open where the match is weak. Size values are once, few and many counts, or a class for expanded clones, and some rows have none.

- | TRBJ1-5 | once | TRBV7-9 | TGTGCCAGCAGCTTATCTGACAAGGGCCACCAGCCCCAGCATTTT | CASSLSDKGHQPQHF
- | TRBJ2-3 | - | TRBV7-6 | TGTGCCAGCAGCTTACGGTTTACCGGCACAGATACGCAGTATTTT | CASSLRFTGTDTQYF
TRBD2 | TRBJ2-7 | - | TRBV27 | TGTGCCAGCAGTTCCCGACTAGCGGGGCCCTACGAGCAGTACTTC | CASSSRLAGPYEQYF
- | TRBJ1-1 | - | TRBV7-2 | TGTGCCAGCAGCTTCCCCTTGGGCGGATTGAACACTGAAGCTTTCTTT | CASSFPLGGLNTEAFF
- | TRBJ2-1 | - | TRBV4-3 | TGCGCCAGCAGCCAAGGAACAGGGACCTACAATGAGCAGTTCTTC | CASSQGTGTYNEQFF
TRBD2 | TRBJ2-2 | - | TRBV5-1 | TGCGCCAGCAGCTTGGTAGCGGGAGGCGGGGAGCTGTTTTTT | CASSLVAGGGELFF
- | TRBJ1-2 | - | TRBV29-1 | TGCAGCGTTGAGGAGGGGGGGCCGGGCTATGGCTACACCTTC | CSVEEGGPGYGYTF
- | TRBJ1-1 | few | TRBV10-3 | TGTGCCATCAGTGACAGGGCGAACACTGAAGCTTTCTTT | CAISDRANTEAFF
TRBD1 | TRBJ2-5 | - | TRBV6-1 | TGTGCCAGCAGACCCGGGACAGGGCGGCGAGAGACCCAGTACTTC | CASRPGTGRRETQYF
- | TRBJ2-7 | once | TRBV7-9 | TGTGCCAGCAGCTTACCGGGGACCGAATCCTACGAGCAGTACTTC | CASSLPGTESYEQYF
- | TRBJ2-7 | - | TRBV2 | TGTGCCAGCAGTGCCCCCCGGGGCTCGAACGAGCAGTACTTC | CASSAPRGSNEQYF
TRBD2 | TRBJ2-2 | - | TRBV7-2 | TGTGCCAGCAGCTCGTGGGAGGGAGACACCGGGGAGCTGTTTTTT | CASSSWEGDTGELFF
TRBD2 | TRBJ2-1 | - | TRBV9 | TGTGCCAGCTCTAGACTAGCGACAGAAGGGCAGTTCTTC | CASSRLATEGQFF
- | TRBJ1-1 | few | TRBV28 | TGTGCCAGCAGCCATCAGGCGGACGAAGCTTTCTTT | CASSHQADEAFF
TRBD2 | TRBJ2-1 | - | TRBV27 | TGTGCCAGCAGTCGTGACGGTCTAGCGGGGAGTTGGGTTAATGAGCAGTTCTTC | CASSRDGLAGSWVNEQFF
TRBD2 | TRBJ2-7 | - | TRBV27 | TGTGCCAGCAGTCCCCTCCGAAGTAGCAGCGGGAGCTCCTACGAGCAGTACTTC | CASSPLRSSSGSSYEQYF
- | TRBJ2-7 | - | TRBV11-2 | TGTGCCAGCAGCTTAGATTACGGTTTGGAACAGTACTTC | CASSLDYGLEQYF
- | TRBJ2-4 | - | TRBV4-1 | TGCGCCAGCGGCCTCGGTGAGATTCAGTACTTC | CASGLGEIQYF
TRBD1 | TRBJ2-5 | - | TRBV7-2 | TGTGCCAGCAGCCTACGGGTGGGAACCGACAGGGTGGAGACCCAGTACTTC | CASSLRVGTDRVETQYF
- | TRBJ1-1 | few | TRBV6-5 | TGTGCCAGCAGTTACGGCGGGAGAGGGGATGAAGCTTTCTTT | CASSYGGRGDEAFF
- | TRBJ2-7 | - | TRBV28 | TGTGCCAGCAGGCTGATAGGCACGAACGAGCAGTACTTC | CASRLIGTNEQYF
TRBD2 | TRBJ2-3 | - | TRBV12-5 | TGTGCTAGTGGTTTGGCAACCCCTAGCGGACCTTTCACAGATACGCAGTATTTT | CASGLATPSGPFTDTQYF
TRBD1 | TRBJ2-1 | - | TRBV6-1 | TGTGCCACCATCAAGACAGGGGACAATGAGCAGTTCTTC | CATIKTGDNEQFF
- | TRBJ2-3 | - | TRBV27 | TGTGCCAGCAGTCCCCGGACAGCTGTCGGAGCAGATACGCAGTATTTT | CASSPRTAVGADTQYF
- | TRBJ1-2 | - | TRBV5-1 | TGCGCCAGCAGCTTGGGACAGGACCCCTATGGCTACACCTTC | CASSLGQDPYGYTF
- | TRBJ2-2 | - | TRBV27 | TGTGCCAGCAGTTTCGGGGTTGGTAACACCGGGGAGCTGTTTTTT | CASSFGVGNTGELFF
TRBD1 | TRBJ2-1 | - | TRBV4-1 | TGCGCCAGCAGGAACAGGGGATCGGGTCTCTACAATGAGCAGTTCTTC | CASRNRGSGLYNEQFF
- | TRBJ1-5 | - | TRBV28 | TGTGCCAGCAGTTCACAGGGTTTCGAAGCTGGCAATCAGCCCCAGCATTTT | CASSSQGFEAGNQPQHF
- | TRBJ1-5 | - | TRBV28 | TGTGCCAGCAGTTTGATAGTTAGCAATCAGCCCCAGCATTTT | CASSLIVSNQPQHF
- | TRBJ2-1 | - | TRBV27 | TGTGCCAGCAGTTTACTCACTGAGAATGAGCAGTTCTTC | CASSLLTENEQFF
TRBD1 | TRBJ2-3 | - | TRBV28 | TGTGCCAGCAGTTTCGTGAGGGATAGGGGGCGTTATCCCACAGATACGCAGTATTTT | CASSFVRDRGRYPTDTQYF
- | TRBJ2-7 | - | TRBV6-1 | TGTGCCACGGCATGGTCAACCTCCTACGAGCAGTACTTC | CATAWSTSYEQYF
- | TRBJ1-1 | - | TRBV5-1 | TGCGCCAGCAGCTTCGGGGGCTTGAACACTGAAGCTTTCTTT | CASSFGGLNTEAFF
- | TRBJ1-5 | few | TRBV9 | TGTGCCAGCAGCGTAGGGGATTCGAGCAATCAGCCCCAGCATTTT | CASSVGDSSNQPQHF
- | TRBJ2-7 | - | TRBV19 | TGTGCCAGTAGTATCACAGGGAAATACGAGCAGTACTTC | CASSITGKYEQYF
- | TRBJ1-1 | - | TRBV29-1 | TGCAGCGTTGAAGGAGGGGTGGGAATGGACACTGAAGCTTTCTTT | CSVEGGVGMDTEAFF
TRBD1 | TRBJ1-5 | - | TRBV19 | TGTGCCAGTAGCCTTGGGACAGGCCCAACCCCCAATCAGCCCCAGCATTTT | CASSLGTGPTPNQPQHF
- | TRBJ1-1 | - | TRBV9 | TGTGCCAGCAGCGTAGGCGGGGGGGGCGGTAACACTGAAGCTTTCTTT | CASSVGGGGGNTEAFF
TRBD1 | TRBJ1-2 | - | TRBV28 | TGTGCCAGCAGTCTTCAAACAGGGGCCCCGAGGAAAGACTATGGCTACACCTTC | CASSLQTGAPRKDYGYTF
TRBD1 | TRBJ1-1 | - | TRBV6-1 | TGTGCCAGCAGTGAGCGGGGACAGGGCGGGGGAGTCGCTGAAGCTTTCTTT | CASSERGQGGGVAEAFF
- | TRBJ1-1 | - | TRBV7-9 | TGTGCCAGCAGCTTAACACAGAACACTGAAGCTTTCTTT | CASSLTQNTEAFF
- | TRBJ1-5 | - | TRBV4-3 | TGCGCCAGCAGCCAAGATTTTGGTTCCAATCAGCCCCAGCATTTT | CASSQDFGSNQPQHF
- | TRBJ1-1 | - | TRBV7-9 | TGTGCCAGCAGCTTTTTCGACAGAGCCGACACTGAAGCTTTCTTT | CASSFFDRADTEAFF
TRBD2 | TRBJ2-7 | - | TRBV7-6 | TGTGCCAGCAGCTTAGCGCGGAGTGAGCGGGAGGCCGGCGGAGAGCAGTACTTC | CASSLARSEREAGGEQYF
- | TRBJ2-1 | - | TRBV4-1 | TGCGCCAGCAGCCAAGATAGGGGGGAGCAGTTCTTC | CASSQDRGEQFF
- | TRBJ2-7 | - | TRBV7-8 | TGTGCCAGCAGCGGGATAGCGGTCCCCTACGAGCAGTACTTC | CASSGIAVPYEQYF
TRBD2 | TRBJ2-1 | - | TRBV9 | TGTGCCAGCAGCATTGCTAGCGGGAGCGGGAGGGAGCAGTTCTTC | CASSIASGSGREQFF
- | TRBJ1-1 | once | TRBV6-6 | TGTGCCAGCAGTTACTGGGCGGGTAACACTGAAGCTTTCTTT | CASSYWAGNTEAFF
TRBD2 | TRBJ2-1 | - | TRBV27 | TGTGCCAGCAGTTTAGGGCTAGCGGGAGGCAATGAGCAGTTCTTC | CASSLGLAGGNEQFF
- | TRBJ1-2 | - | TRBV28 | TGTGCCAGCAGTTCTAACTATGGCTACACCTTC | CASSSNYGYTF